The rows below give T cell receptor beta chains drawn from one sample of a study of CD8+CD57+ T cells in acquired aplastic anemia. From the reads, TCRdb called clonotypes with MiXCR, one entry per CDR3 protein. In the table there are hundreds of thousands of distinct CDR3 sequences, less than 35% of which are singletons. The material sequenced was sorted CD4+, CD8+, or CD8+CD57+ T cells (not recorded which) from PBMCs. These receptors were taken from a human donor with aplastic anemia. The CDR3 runs from the conserved cysteine through the conserved F or W. The D gene is left open where the match is weak. Clone size is given for some rows only: seen once, a few or many times, or a class if the clone is expanded.

>.|TRBJ2-7|TRBV5-1|many
CASSLDRGYEQYF
TGTGCCAGCAGCTTAGACCGGGGGTACGAGCAGTACTTC
>TRBD1|TRBJ1-5|TRBV9|many
CASSVGDRVNQPQHF
TGTGCCAGCAGCGTAGGGGACAGGGTGAATCAGCCCCAGCATTTT
>.|TRBJ1-2|TRBV25-1|.
CTSRGEAYGYTF
TGTACCAGCAGAGGGGAGGCCTATGGCTACACCTTC
>.|TRBJ2-7|TRBV12-3/TRBV12-4|many
CASRHRGRYEQYF
TGTGCCAGCAGACACCGGGGCCGCTACGAGCAGTACTTC
>TRBD2|TRBJ2-3|TRBV13|few
CASSTTGLGDTDTQYF
TGTGCCAGCAGCACCACGGGACTAGGAGACACAGATACGCAGTATTTT
>TRBD1|TRBJ1-5|TRBV27|once
CASSVTGQGSQPQHF
TGTGCCAGCAGTGTGACAGGGCAGGGTAGTCAGCCCCAGCATTTT
>TRBD2|TRBJ2-1|TRBV2|many
CASRAGGYNEQFF
TGTGCCAGCAGGGCGGGAGGTTACAATGAGCAGTTCTTC
>.|TRBJ1-2|TRBV6-1|.
CASTGTFGGYTF
TGTGCCAGCACCGGGACCTTTGGTGGCTACACCTTC
>.|TRBJ2-2|TRBV7-3|.
CASSPSARDHTGELFF
TGTGCCAGCAGCCCTAGCGCAAGGGATCACACCGGGGAGCTGTTTTTT
>.|TRBJ1-2|TRBV19|many
CASSIVEGYGYTF
TGTGCCAGTAGTATAGTTGAGGGATATGGCTACACCTTC
>.|TRBJ1-1|TRBV29-1|many
CSVTRGDLGAFF
TGCAGCGTCACAAGAGGGGACCTGGGAGCTTTCTTT
>TRBD1|TRBJ2-3|TRBV10-1|.
CTSRPWTGEADTQYF
TGTACCAGCAGACCTTGGACAGGGGAGGCAGATACGCAGTATTTT
>TRBD1|TRBJ2-7|TRBV2|.
CASNAQGASSYEQYF
TGTGCCAGCAATGCCCAGGGGGCGAGCTCCTACGAGCAGTACTTC
>TRBD2|TRBJ2-5|TRBV27|few
CASRTVGLAGQETQYF
TGTGCCAGCAGGACCGTCGGACTAGCGGGACAAGAGACCCAGTACTTC
>TRBD1|TRBJ1-4|TRBV15|many
CATSRPGQGNEKLFF
TGTGCCACCAGCAGACCGGGACAGGGAAATGAAAAACTGTTTTTT
>TRBD2|TRBJ2-3|TRBV7-2|.
CASSFSAGLDTQYF
TGTGCCAGCAGCTTTTCAGCGGGGTTAGATACGCAGTATTTT
>.|TRBJ1-6|TRBV20-1|.
CSAVDRSLGSPLHF
TGCAGTGCTGTTGACAGATCCCTGGGGTCACCCCTCCACTTT
>TRBD1|TRBJ2-2|TRBV19|.
CASSKDRANTGELFF
TGTGCCAGTAGCAAGGACAGGGCGAACACCGGGGAGCTGTTTTTT
>.|TRBJ1-4|TRBV4-1|.
CASSQVGEKLFF
TGCGCCAGCAGCCAAGTGGGGGAAAAACTGTTTTTT